The 9 T cell receptor beta chains in this list originate from one sample, sequenced in a study of cytomegalovirus exposure and HLA in healthy donors. PCR employed 60 Vbeta and 13 Jbeta primers. The assay was immunoSEQ multiplex PCR, and TCRdb's table has in-frame clones only and misses some. The sample table includes around 210,000 clones. Material for sequencing was PBMCs. Source of these receptors: a woman in her thirties in good health and CMV-seropositive.

The chain recombines TRBV6-1 with TRBJ2-5; D uncertain. Germline assignment: CDR1 MNHNS and CDR2 SASEGT. The CDR3 is 11 residues long. Trimming took off 1 base at V and 7 bases at J, with 4 bases between the two ends. For the CDR3, the DNA is TGTGCCAGCAGTGAAGGGAGGACCCAGTACTTC. Encoded protein: CASSEGRTQYF.

The chain combines TRBV2 with TRBJ2-3; TRBD2 aligns across 10 bases. This CDR3 is built from 16 residues. Germline lookup yields CDR1 SNHLY and CDR2 FYNNEI. With 5 bases clipped from V and 0 bases from J, the junction kept 5 bases outside the gene matches. The CDR3, as DNA: TGTGCCAGCAGTTCCGGACTAGCGGCTAGCACAGATACGCAGTATTTT. Protein product: CASSSGLAASTDTQYF. The complete variable domain, with remaining parts taken from reference TRBV2 and TRBJ2-3, reads EPEVTQTPSHQVTQMGQEVILRCVPISNHLYFYWYRQILGQKVEFLVSFYNNEISEKSEIFDDQFSVERPDGSNFTLKIRSTKLEDSAMYFCASSSGLAASTDTQYFGPGTRLTVL.

The chain carries TRBV7-2 and TRBJ1-4; tentative D call: TRBD1 (5 bases). The CDR3 length is 14 residues. Germline lookup yields CDR1 SGHTA and CDR2 FQGNSA. Trimming took 3 bases from V and 8 from J, leaving 13 bases between them. The CDR3 bases are TGTGCCAGCAGCTTCGGAGGGGCGCGCGAAAAACTGTTTTTT. Its protein product is CASSFGGAREKLFF.

The V gene is TRBV13, the J gene TRBJ1-1; D is possibly TRBD1 (5 bases). The CDR3 is 15 amino acids. Germline V gene data show CDR1 as PRHDT and CDR2 as FYEKMQ (reference sequence). V was trimmed by 7 bases and J by 3 bases, leaving 18 bases between them. The CDR3 loop is CASTFSGLLDTEAFF. The CDR3 coding sequence is TGTGCCAGCACCTTCTCGGGACTGCTGGACACTGAAGCTTTCTTT.

The gene calls are TRBV6-6 and TRBJ2-1, with TRBD2 matching 11 bases. In germline, CDR1 is MNHNY, CDR2 SVGAGI (reference sequence). Trimming took 6 bases from V and 7 from J; bases not matched to a gene: 8. The CDR3 sequence is 15 residues long. CDR3: CASSLNLAGGNEQFF. The CDR3 region has the DNA TGTGCCAGCAGCCTTAACCTAGCGGGGGGTAATGAGCAGTTCTTC.

The chain couples TRBV5-1 to TRBJ1-4; 8 bases agree with TRBD1. Germline CDR1 reads SGHRS; CDR2 reads YFSETQ. The CDR3 spans 15 residues. Trimming took 4 bases from V and 6 from J; bases not matched to a gene: 8. The chain's CDR3 is CASSEEGQGYEKLFF. The CDR3 bases are TGCGCCAGCAGCGAAGAAGGACAGGGATATGAAAAACTGTTTTTT.

V usage is TRBV2 and J usage is TRBJ1-1; a weak D match, TRBD1 (6 bases). Germline CDR1 and CDR2: SNHLY and FYNNEI. V gave up 10 bases and J gave up 3 bases, with 12 bases separating them. The CDR3 length is 12 residues. CDR3 amino acids: CATGVKDTEAFF. The CDR3 region has the DNA TGTGCCACAGGGGTGAAGGACACTGAAGCTTTCTTT. Combining the CDR3 with reference TRBV2 and TRBJ1-1 gives the whole variable domain EPEVTQTPSHQVTQMGQEVILRCVPISNHLYFYWYRQILGQKVEFLVSFYNNEISEKSEIFDDQFSVERPDGSNFTLKIRSTKLEDSAMYFCATGVKDTEAFFGQGTRLTVV.

V is TRBV5-4 and J is TRBJ1-3, with D perhaps TRBD1 (6 bases). The V and J ends lost 2 bases and 0 bases respectively, with 9 bases between them. CDR3 size: 15 residues. Germline V CDR1 and CDR2: SGHNT, YYREEE (reference sequence). The CDR3 DNA is TGTGCCAGCAGCTTAGAGGGGGACTCTGGAAACACCATATATTTT. Its translation: CASSLEGDSGNTIYF. Supplemented by reference TRBV5-4 and TRBJ1-3, the full variable domain reads ETGVTQSPTHLIKTRGQQVTLRCSSQSGHNTVSWYQQALGQGPQFIFQYYREEENGRGNFPPRFSGLQFPNYSSELNVNALELDDSALYLCASSLEGDSGNTIYFGEGSWLTVV.

V is TRBV25-1 and J is TRBJ1-1; possible D gene TRBD1, 6 bases. CDR1 and CDR2 from the germline V gene are MGHDK and SYGVNS. This CDR3 is 13 amino acids long. The V end was cut by 10 bases, the J end by 1 base, with 13 bases between. This CDR3 reads CATSLDRNTEAFF. Written as DNA, the CDR3 is TGTGCCACTTCATTGGACAGGAACACTGAAGCTTTCTTT.